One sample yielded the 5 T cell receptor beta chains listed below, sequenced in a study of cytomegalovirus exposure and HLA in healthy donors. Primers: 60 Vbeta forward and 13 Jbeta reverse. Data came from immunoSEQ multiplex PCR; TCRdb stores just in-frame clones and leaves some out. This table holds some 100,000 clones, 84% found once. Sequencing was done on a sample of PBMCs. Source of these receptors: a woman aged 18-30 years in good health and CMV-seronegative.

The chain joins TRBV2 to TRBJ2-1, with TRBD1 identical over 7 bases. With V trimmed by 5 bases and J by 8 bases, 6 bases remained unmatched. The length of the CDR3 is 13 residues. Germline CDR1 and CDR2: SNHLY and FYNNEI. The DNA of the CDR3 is TGTGCCAGCAGTCGACAGGGCCGAGATGAGCAGTTCTTC. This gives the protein CASSRQGRDEQFF.

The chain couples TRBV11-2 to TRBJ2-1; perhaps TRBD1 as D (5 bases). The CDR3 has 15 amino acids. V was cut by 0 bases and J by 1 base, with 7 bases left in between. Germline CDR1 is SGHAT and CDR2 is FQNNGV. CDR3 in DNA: TGTGCCAGCAGCTTAGAGCCAGGGTCCTACAATGAGCAGTTCTTC. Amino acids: CASSLEPGSYNEQFF.

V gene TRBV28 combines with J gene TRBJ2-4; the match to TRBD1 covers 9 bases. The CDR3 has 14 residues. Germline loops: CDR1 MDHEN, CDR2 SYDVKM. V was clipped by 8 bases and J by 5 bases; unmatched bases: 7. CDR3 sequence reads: CASDRGSDQNIQYF. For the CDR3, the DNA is TGTGCCAGCGACAGGGGGTCAGACCAAAACATTCAGTACTTC.

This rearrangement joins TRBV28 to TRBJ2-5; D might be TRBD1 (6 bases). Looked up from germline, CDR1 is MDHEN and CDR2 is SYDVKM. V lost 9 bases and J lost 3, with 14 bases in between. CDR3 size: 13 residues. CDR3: CASRGQTKETQYF. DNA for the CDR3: TGTGCCAGTCGTGGACAGACTAAAGAGACCCAGTACTTC. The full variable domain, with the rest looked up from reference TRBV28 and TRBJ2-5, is DVKVTQSSRYLVKRTGEKVFLECVQDMDHENMFWYRQDPGLGLRLIYFSYDVKMKEKGDIPEGYSVSREKKERFSLILESASTNQTSMYLCASRGQTKETQYFGPGTRLLVL.

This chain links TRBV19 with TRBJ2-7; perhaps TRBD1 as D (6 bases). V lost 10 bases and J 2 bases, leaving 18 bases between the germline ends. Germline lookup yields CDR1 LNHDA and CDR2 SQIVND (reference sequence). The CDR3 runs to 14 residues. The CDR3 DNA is TGTGCCACCACCTCAGGGGCAGCCGCCTACGAGCAGTACTTC. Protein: CATTSGAAAYEQYF.